This T cell receptor (beta chain) was profiled in a study of T-cell reconstitution after alpha-beta-depleted transplantation in children. V shed 5 bases and J shed 7 bases, with 12 bases lying between them. Per germline, CDR1 MGHDK and CDR2 SYGVNS. This CDR3 is built from 13 residues. Unique molecular identifiers were incorporated when the TCRbeta library was constructed. TCRdb fed the PCR reads into MiXCR, producing one record per CDR3 protein. Of more than 550,000 distinct CDR3 sequences detected, 10% appear once; the ten largest clones hold 4% to 5%. The receptor was isolated from a human donor who donated a stem cell graft to a child with acute myeloid leukemia. The source material was PBMCs from the stem cell graft donor, sampled from the stem cell graft. The chain joins TRBV25-1 to TRBJ1-5; D remains ambiguous. CDR3: CASSLWVAQPQHF. The CDR3 nucleotides are TGTGCCAGCAGTCTATGGGTTGCACAGCCCCAGCATTTT.